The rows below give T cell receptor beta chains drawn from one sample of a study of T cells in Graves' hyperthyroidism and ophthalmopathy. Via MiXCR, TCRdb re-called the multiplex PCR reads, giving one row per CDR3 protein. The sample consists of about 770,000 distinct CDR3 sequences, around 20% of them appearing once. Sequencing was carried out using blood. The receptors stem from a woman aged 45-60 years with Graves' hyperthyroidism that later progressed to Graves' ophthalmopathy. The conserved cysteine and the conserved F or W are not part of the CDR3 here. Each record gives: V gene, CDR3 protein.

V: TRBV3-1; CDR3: ASSRDPGINQPQH
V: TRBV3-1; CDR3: ASSQGGLAGYNEQF
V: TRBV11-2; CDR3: ASSSAGPSSGELF
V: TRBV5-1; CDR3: ASSSTLRGAGDTQY
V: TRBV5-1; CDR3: ASSLDVREGKLF
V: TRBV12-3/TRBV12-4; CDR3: ASSSWTAFRNEQF
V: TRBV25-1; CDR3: ASSESGGIPREQY
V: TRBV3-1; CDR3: ASSQRQVNSPLH
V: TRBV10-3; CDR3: AITGQSDGYT
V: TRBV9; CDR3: ASSVEAGAYGYT
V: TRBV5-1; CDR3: ASSLARTSSEQY
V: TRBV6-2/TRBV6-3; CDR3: ASSWGQGQGYT
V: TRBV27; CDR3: ASSPAAGILYIYGYT
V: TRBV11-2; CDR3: ASTPFSSQETQY
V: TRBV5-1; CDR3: ASSEDRGEQY
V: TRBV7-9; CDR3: ASSPGSWDYEQY
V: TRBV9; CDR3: ASSGAVTGELF
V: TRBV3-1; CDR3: ASSQDLESDRVGKYGYT
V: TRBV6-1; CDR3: ASSELGLGTGELF
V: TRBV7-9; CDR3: ASSLLQGSHTEAF
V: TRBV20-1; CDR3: SARVAYTEAF
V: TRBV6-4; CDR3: ASRMEQGAGELF
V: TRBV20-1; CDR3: SARTGTGYNSPLH
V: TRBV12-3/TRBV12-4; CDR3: ASSITGTLPYNEQF
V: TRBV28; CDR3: AGSFVGDQPQH
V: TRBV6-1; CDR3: ASTGTGLSSYEQY
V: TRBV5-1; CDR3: ASSWGDRDGGYT
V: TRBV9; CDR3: ASSPVDTQY